This T cell receptor (beta chain) stems from a study of PD-1 blockade in mismatch repair-deficient tumors. Germline V gene lookup returns CDR1 SGHRS and CDR2 YFSETQ. This CDR3 contains 17 residues. V dropped 4 bases and J dropped 0 bases, with 16 bases sitting between them. Turning to this clone: What it recognizes is unknown.

Some clones are missing from TCRdb's copy, which holds only in-frame ones; the method was immunoSEQ multiplex PCR. The sample includes roughly 120,000 clones, around three quarters of them seen just once. Every patient had mismatch repair deficiency by PCR or immunohistochemistry. TCR sequencing covered a few patients who responded to pembrolizumab. Study-wide results and caveats: Tumor-resident clones, often undetectable pretreatment in blood, expanded then contracted after pembrolizumab.

The sequenced sample was peripheral blood, obtained 60 weeks after starting pembrolizumab. The source is an adult with mismatch repair-deficient cancer. This chain links TRBV5-1 with TRBJ2-2, with D tentatively TRBD2 (6 bases). CDR3 sequence: CASSPAQRVSNTGELFF. The CDR3 nucleotides read TGCGCCAGCAGCCCCGCCCAGCGGGTGTCGAACACCGGGGAGCTGTTTTTT.